These T cell receptor beta chains were read from a single sample in a study of T-cell reconstitution after alpha-beta-depleted transplantation in children. TCRdb redid the calling of the PCR reads with MiXCR, one entry per CDR3 protein. The sample yields approximately 980,000 distinct CDR3 sequences, less than 30% seen once. Sequencing used PBMCs, mostly from graft donor cells, obtained 360 days after TCRalphabeta/CD19-depleted stem cell transplant. Source of these receptors: a boy under three years old who had a stem cell transplant for SCID, so the T cells may come from the graft donor. Both conserved end residues are part of each CDR3.

J | V | length | CDR3
TRBJ2-2 | TRBV29-1 | 12 | CSVSPGTGELFF
TRBJ2-5 | TRBV29-1 | 15 | CSVEAGNRARETQYF
TRBJ1-2 | TRBV12-3/TRBV12-4 | 13 | CASSLPGTYGYTF
TRBJ2-7 | TRBV5-6 | 14 | CASSRLQGSHEQYF
TRBJ2-5 | TRBV3-1 | 16 | CASSHAWQGPQETQYF
TRBJ2-7 | TRBV12-3/TRBV12-4 | 16 | CASSPRDGRASYEQYF
TRBJ1-1 | TRBV29-1 | 12 | CSVEGKNTEAFF
TRBJ2-7 | TRBV11-2 | 14 | CASRDRIISYEQYF
TRBJ2-1 | TRBV12-3/TRBV12-4 | 16 | CASSGLAGGQINEQFF
TRBJ2-7 | TRBV6-5 | 15 | CASSYSGGPAYEQYF
TRBJ2-3 | TRBV7-2 | 15 | CASSLAGIRTDTQYF
TRBJ1-1 | TRBV12-3/TRBV12-4 | 10 | CASTLKEAFF
TRBJ2-5 | TRBV3-1 | 15 | CASSQESSHGETQYF
TRBJ1-1 | TRBV7-2 | 14 | CASSLWYLNTEAFF
TRBJ2-7 | TRBV2 | 14 | CASSGTDYSYEQYF
TRBJ1-2 | TRBV3-1 | 14 | CASSQVPINYGYTF
TRBJ1-6 | TRBV20-1 | 17 | CSARDRGTGPLNSPLHF
TRBJ2-7 | TRBV7-9 | 16 | CASSQKTGLSAYEQYF
TRBJ2-7 | TRBV12-3/TRBV12-4 | 14 | CASRSTGSSYEQYF
TRBJ1-2 | TRBV4-1 | 15 | CASADIGGGNYGYTF
TRBJ2-3 | TRBV4-1 | 17 | CASSRLSTSGGLDTQYF
TRBJ2-1 | TRBV7-3 | 14 | CASSLSGGQYEQFF
TRBJ2-1 | TRBV12-3/TRBV12-4 | 14 | CASRTAGTYNEQFF
TRBJ2-3 | TRBV5-1 | 14 | CASSPSGTGDTQYF
TRBJ1-1 | TRBV27 | 16 | CASSFLKAGMITEAFF
TRBJ1-1 | TRBV5-1 | 16 | CASSHPGTGVQGEAFF
TRBJ1-1 | TRBV5-1 | 16 | CASSIRGIHGDTEAFF
TRBJ2-7 | TRBV4-3 | 15 | CASSQESIGPYEQYF
TRBJ1-1 | TRBV28 | 11 | CASSLFAEAFF
TRBJ2-2 | TRBV12-3/TRBV12-4 | 14 | CASSLSGQAGELFF
TRBJ2-5 | TRBV29-1 | 13 | CSVGSGLQETQYF
TRBJ2-1 | TRBV10-3 | 16 | CAGAGGPSSYYNEQFF
TRBJ2-7 | TRBV12-3/TRBV12-4 | 15 | CASSPLGTIAYEQYF
TRBJ1-3 | TRBV4-3 | 16 | CASSQEGEGTGNTIYF
TRBJ2-3 | TRBV6-5 | 14 | CASSYREGTDTQYF
TRBJ2-1 | TRBV29-1 | 15 | CSVLPRLSSYNEQFF
TRBJ2-7 | TRBV4-3 | 16 | CASSRKQGNRIYEQYF
TRBJ2-7 | TRBV7-2 | 15 | CASSLTRLISYEQYF
TRBJ2-1 | TRBV6-2/TRBV6-3 | 14 | CASSYSGGSRQQFF
TRBJ2-1 | TRBV29-1 | 13 | CSVRATGYNEQFF
TRBJ2-6 | TRBV10-3 | 13 | CAIQGVQANVLTF